This TCR beta chain came from a study of Tregs in tolerant kidney transplant recipients. Sequencing used immunoSEQ multiplex PCR; TCRdb keeps in-frame clones, though not all of them. This sample has 90,000 to 150,000 clones, with roughly nine tenths found just once. General study findings and limits: Few patients were studied, so findings need validation in larger groups.

Points on this clone: Antigen: not known.

The germline V and J ends were trimmed by 6 bases and 7 bases, with 20 bases remaining between them. Germline V lookup: CDR1 SGHTA, CDR2 FQGNSA. The CDR3 consists of 15 residues. This chain uses TRBV7-2 with TRBJ2-3; perhaps TRBD2 as D (7 bases). The origin of this receptor is a human donor in good health. Sequencing was done on a sample of CD4+ T cells from blood. The CDR3 sequence: CASRKARGGAHTQYF. Written as DNA, the CDR3 is TGTGCCAGCAGAAAAGCAAGGGGGGGGGCGCATACGCAGTATTTT.